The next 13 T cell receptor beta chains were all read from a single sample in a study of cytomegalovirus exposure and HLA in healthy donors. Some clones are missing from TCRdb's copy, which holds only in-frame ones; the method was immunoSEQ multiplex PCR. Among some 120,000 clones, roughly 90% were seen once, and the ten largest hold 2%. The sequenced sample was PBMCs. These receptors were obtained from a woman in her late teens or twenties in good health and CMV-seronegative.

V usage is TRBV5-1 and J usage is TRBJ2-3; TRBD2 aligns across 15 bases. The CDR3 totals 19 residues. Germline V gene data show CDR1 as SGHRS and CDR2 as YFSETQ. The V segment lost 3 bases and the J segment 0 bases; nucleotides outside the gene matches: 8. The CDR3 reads CASSYSGTSGRTSTDTQYF. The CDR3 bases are TGCGCCAGCAGCTATTCCGGGACTAGCGGGAGGACTAGCACAGATACGCAGTATTTT.

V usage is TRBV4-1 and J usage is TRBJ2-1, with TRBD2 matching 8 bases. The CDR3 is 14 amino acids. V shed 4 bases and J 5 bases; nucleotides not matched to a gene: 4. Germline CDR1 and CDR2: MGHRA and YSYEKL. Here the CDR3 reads CASSRATSDNEQFF. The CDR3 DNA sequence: TGCGCCAGCAGCCGGGCGACTAGCGACAATGAGCAGTTCTTC.

CDR3 nucleotide sequence: TGTGCCAGCAGCTTAGATCTCCTAGCGGGGTTAGATACGCAGTATTTT. Its protein is CASSLDLLAGLDTQYF. The chain has TRBV11-2 and TRBJ2-3; 9 nucleotides match TRBD2. This CDR3 spans 16 amino acids. The V gene's germline CDR1 is SGHAT and CDR2 FQNNGV. V lost 0 bases, J lost 5 bases, and 6 bases stayed unmatched.

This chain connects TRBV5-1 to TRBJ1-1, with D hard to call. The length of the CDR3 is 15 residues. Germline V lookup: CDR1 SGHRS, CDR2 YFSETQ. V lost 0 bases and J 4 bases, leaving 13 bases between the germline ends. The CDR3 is CASSLGRTTGTEAFF. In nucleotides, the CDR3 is TGCGCCAGCAGCTTGGGTCGAACAACGGGCACTGAAGCTTTCTTT.

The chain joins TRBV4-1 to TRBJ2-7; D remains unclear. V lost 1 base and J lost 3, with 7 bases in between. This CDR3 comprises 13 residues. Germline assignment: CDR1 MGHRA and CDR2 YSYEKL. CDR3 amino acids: CASSQASDYEQYF. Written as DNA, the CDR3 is TGCGCCAGCAGCCAAGCGTCAGACTACGAGCAGTACTTC.

CDR3 bases: TGTGCCAGCAGTGAGTGGCGACAGACAAGCACAGATACGCAGTATTTT. Its protein product is CASSEWRQTSTDTQYF. This sequence joins TRBV6-1 and TRBJ2-3; TRBD1 might be the D (5 bases). The CDR3 is 16 amino acids. Germline CDR1 MNHNS, CDR2 SASEGT. V lost 3 bases to trimming and J lost 0 bases, with 13 bases between them.

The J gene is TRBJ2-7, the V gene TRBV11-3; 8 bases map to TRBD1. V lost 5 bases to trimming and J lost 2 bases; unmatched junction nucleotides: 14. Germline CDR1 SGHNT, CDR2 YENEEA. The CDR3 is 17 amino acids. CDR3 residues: CASSPAGGQEVPYEQYF. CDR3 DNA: TGTGCCAGCAGCCCCGCTGGGGGACAGGAGGTCCCCTACGAGCAGTACTTC.

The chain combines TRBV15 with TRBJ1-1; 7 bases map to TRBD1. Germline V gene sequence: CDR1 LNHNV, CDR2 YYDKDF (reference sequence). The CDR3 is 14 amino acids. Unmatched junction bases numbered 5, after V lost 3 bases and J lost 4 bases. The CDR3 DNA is TGTGCCACCAGCAGCGGGACAGTGGCCACTGAAGCTTTCTTT. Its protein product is CATSSGTVATEAFF.

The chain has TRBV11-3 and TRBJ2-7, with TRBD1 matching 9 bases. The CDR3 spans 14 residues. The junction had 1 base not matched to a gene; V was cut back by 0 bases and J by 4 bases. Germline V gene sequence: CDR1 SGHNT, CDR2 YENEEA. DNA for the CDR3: TGTGCCAGCAGCTTAGAGGGGACAGGGTACGAGCAGTACTTC. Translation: CASSLEGTGYEQYF. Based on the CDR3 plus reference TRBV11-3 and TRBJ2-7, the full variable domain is EAGVVQSPRYKIIEKKQPVAFWCNPISGHNTLYWYLQNLGQGPELLIRYENEEAVDDSQLPKDRFSAERLKGVDSTLKIQPAELGDSAVYLCASSLEGTGYEQYFGPGTRLTVT.

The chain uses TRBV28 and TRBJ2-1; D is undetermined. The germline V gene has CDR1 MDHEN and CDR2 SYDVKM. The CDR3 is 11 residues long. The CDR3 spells CGVSTYNEQFF. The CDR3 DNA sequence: TGTGGAGTCTCAACCTACAATGAGCAGTTCTTC.

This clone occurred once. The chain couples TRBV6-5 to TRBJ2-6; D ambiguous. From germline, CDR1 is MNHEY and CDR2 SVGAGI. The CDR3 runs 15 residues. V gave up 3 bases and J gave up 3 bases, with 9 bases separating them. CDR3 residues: CASSYTPGGANVLTF. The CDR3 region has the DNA TGTGCCAGCAGTTATACCCCAGGTGGGGCCAACGTCCTGACTTTC.

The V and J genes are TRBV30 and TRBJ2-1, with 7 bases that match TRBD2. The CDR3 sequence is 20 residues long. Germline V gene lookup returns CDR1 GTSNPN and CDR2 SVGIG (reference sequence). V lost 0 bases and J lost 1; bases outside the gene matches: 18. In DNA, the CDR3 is TGTGCCTGGAGTGTAGCCCCGGTTAGCGGGCCAAGACGGTCCTACAATGAGCAGTTCTTC. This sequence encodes CAWSVAPVSGPRRSYNEQFF.

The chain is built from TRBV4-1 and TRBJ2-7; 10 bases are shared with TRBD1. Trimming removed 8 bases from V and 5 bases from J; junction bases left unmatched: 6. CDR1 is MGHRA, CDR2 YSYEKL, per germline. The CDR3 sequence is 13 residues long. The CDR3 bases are TGCGCCAGCGGACAGGGGGTGAACAACGAGCAGTACTTC. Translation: CASGQGVNNEQYF.